These T cell receptor beta chains were read from a single sample in a study of T cells in Graves' hyperthyroidism and ophthalmopathy. Each CDR3 protein is one row after TCRdb ran MiXCR on the multiplex PCR reads. The sample holds 350,000 to 450,000 distinct CDR3 sequences; 15% to 20% are singletons and the top ten take around a third. Sequenced input: blood. The source of these receptors is a woman aged 25 to 39 with Graves' hyperthyroidism that later progressed to Graves' ophthalmopathy. Each CDR3 is given with its conserved first and last residue. Fields, in order: V gene, J gene, D gene, clone size, CDR3 protein, CDR3 DNA. The D gene is left open where the match is weak. Only some rows state a clone size, as once, few, many or a class for expanded clones.

V gene: TRBV15
J gene: TRBJ2-7
D gene: .
clone size: many
CDR3 protein: CATSNEQGASNEQYF
CDR3 DNA: TGTGCCACCAGCAACGAACAGGGTGCGTCAAACGAGCAGTACTTC

V gene: TRBV20-1
J gene: TRBJ1-6
D gene: TRBD1
clone size: .
CDR3 protein: CSARDRVFSNSPLHF
CDR3 DNA: TGCAGTGCGAGGGACAGGGTTTTTTCTAATTCACCCCTCCACTTT

V gene: TRBV6-1
J gene: TRBJ2-7
D gene: TRBD1
clone size: many
CDR3 protein: CASRQRSDRGGSYEQYF
CDR3 DNA: TGTGCCAGCAGGCAGAGGTCGGACAGGGGGGGGTCCTACGAGCAGTACTTC

V gene: TRBV18
J gene: TRBJ1-2
D gene: .
clone size: many
CDR3 protein: CASSPTSRTTSSNYGYTF
CDR3 DNA: TGTGCCAGCTCACCGACCTCCAGGACAACTAGTTCTAACTATGGCTACACCTTC

V gene: TRBV20-1
J gene: TRBJ2-7
D gene: TRBD1
clone size: few
CDR3 protein: CSAPTGGGEQYF
CDR3 DNA: TGCAGTGCTCCCACAGGGGGCGGTGAGCAGTACTTC

V gene: TRBV28
J gene: TRBJ2-7
D gene: TRBD2
clone size: many
CDR3 protein: CASRRTSGFYEQYF
CDR3 DNA: TGTGCCAGCAGAAGGACTAGCGGTTTCTACGAGCAGTACTTC

V gene: TRBV28
J gene: TRBJ1-2
D gene: TRBD1
clone size: many
CDR3 protein: CATFTGTGTYGYTF
CDR3 DNA: TGTGCCACCTTCACCGGGACAGGGACCTATGGCTACACCTTC

V gene: TRBV19
J gene: TRBJ1-2
D gene: .
clone size: many
CDR3 protein: CASSNPDDSDVYGYTF
CDR3 DNA: TGTGCCAGTAGTAACCCCGATGACAGCGATGTTTATGGCTACACCTTC

V gene: TRBV11-2
J gene: TRBJ1-2
D gene: .
clone size: many
CDR3 protein: CASSFGTTGYTF
CDR3 DNA: TGTGCCAGCAGCTTCGGGACGACGGGCTACACCTTC

V gene: TRBV20-1
J gene: TRBJ2-3
D gene: TRBD2
clone size: many
CDR3 protein: CSARRTGGDTDTQYF
CDR3 DNA: TGCAGTGCTAGGAGGACGGGGGGGGACACAGATACGCAGTATTTT